The 13 T cell receptor beta chains presented below share a single source sample, sequenced in a study of control samples from healthy donors and cancer patients. Assay: immunoSEQ multiplex PCR; the TCRdb copy retains only in-frame clones and omits some. The sample holds around 150,000 clones, around 96% seen once. The sequenced material came from blood. Receptor source: a woman aged 40 to 55 in good health.

V usage is TRBV5-6 and J usage is TRBJ1-5; D is perhaps TRBD1 (5 bases). The germline V and J ends were trimmed by 1 base and 6 bases, with 14 bases remaining between them. The CDR3 covers 15 residues. The germline gives CDR1 SGHDT, CDR2 YYEEEE. This CDR3 reads CASSLSGAGSQPQHF. The CDR3 DNA sequence: TGTGCCAGCAGCTTGAGCGGGGCGGGGAGTCAGCCCCAGCATTTT.

This chain links TRBV7-9 with TRBJ2-5, with D unclear. CDR1 is SEHNR, CDR2 FQNEAQ, per germline (reference sequence). This CDR3 is 16 amino acids long. With 5 bases removed from V and 5 bases from J, the gap between germline ends came to 21 bases. The CDR3 is CASSHAIRVGEETQYF. The CDR3 DNA is TGTGCCAGCAGCCACGCAATCCGCGTAGGCGAGGAGACCCAGTACTTC.

The chain links TRBV19 to TRBJ2-2; D is undetermined. The ends were cut back, 1 base at V and 2 bases at J, with 5 bases in the middle. The germline V gene encodes CDR1 LNHDA and CDR2 SQIVND (reference sequence). There are 14 residues in the CDR3. The CDR3 DNA sequence: TGTGCCAGTAGTATAGGGCGCAACACCGGGGAGCTGTTTTTT. It specifies CASSIGRNTGELFF.

The V call is TRBV19, the J call TRBJ1-1, with TRBD1 identical over 7 bases. The length of the CDR3 is 15 residues. V lost 1 base and J lost 1; bases outside the gene matches: 3. Per the germline V gene, CDR1 is LNHDA and CDR2 is SQIVND (reference sequence). CDR3 sequence (DNA): TGTGCCAGTAGTATAGGAGGGACAGCGAACACTGAAGCTTTCTTT. Amino acids: CASSIGGTANTEAFF.

Here the CDR3 DNA reads TGCGCCAGCAGCAGGGGCCTTAGCAATCAGCCCCAGCATTTT. Its translation: CASSRGLSNQPQHF. The V call is TRBV4-3, the J call TRBJ1-5; possibly TRBD1 for D (5 bases). CDR3 size: 14 residues. V dropped 5 bases and J dropped 0 bases, with 8 bases sitting between them. The V gene's germline CDR1 is LGHNA and CDR2 YSLEER.

This chain joins TRBV7-2 and TRBJ2-5, with 7 bases fitting TRBD1. This CDR3 has 14 amino acids. The junction had 7 bases not matched to a gene; V was cut back by 5 bases and J by 4 bases. CDR1 and CDR2 (germline): SGHTA, FQGNSA. CDR3 bases: TGTGCCAGCAGCGTTGACAGGGCGAGAGAGACCCAGTACTTC. Translated, it gives CASSVDRARETQYF.

J is TRBJ2-3 and V is TRBV9, with D perhaps matching TRBD1 (6 bases). This CDR3 spans 15 amino acids. V lost 4 bases, J lost 1 base, and 13 bases lay in between. Per germline, CDR1 SGDLS and CDR2 YYNGEE. The DNA for the CDR3 is TGTGCCAGCAGCTCCAGGGGAGAGGGCACAGATACGCAGTATTTT. Translating gives CASSSRGEGTDTQYF.

Details on this clone: An end of the junction differs from the germline gene, which may be a read error. This chain connects TRBV7-7 to TRBJ2-5; a possible D gene is TRBD2 (5 bases). This CDR3 contains 14 residues. Germline loops: CDR1 SSHAT, CDR2 FNYEAQ (reference sequence). CDR3 sequence reads: CASSLRAYQETQYF. The DNA of the CDR3 is TGTGCTAGCAGCCTGCGGGCCTACCAAGAGACCCAGTACTTC.

This rearrangement joins TRBV12-2 to TRBJ1-1. TRBV12-2 is given as a pseudogene. This CDR3 is built from 15 residues. The CDR3 region is CASRLAEPGNTEAFF. The CDR3 coding sequence is TGTGCAAGTCGCTTAGCGGAGCCGGGGAACACTGAAGCTTTCTTT.

The chain is built from TRBV15 and TRBJ2-7, with a weak D call TRBD2 (5 bases). The CDR3 is 12 amino acids. The germline V and J ends were trimmed by 0 bases and 11 bases, with 11 bases remaining between them. CDR1 is LNHNV, CDR2 YYDKDF, per germline (reference sequence). The CDR3 spells CATSRDSVGEYF. The CDR3, as DNA: TGTGCCACCAGCAGAGATTCCGTCGGGGAGTACTTC.

This chain joins TRBV7-9 and TRBJ1-1; D not resolved. This CDR3 region has 13 residues. Per the germline V gene, CDR1 is SEHNR and CDR2 is FQNEAQ (reference sequence). Trimming took off 3 bases at V and 6 bases at J, with 11 bases between the two ends. The CDR3, as DNA: TGTGCCAGCAGCTTGCGTGGCTTCGCTGAAGCTTTCTTT. Protein sequence: CASSLRGFAEAFF.

V is TRBV5-4 and J is TRBJ1-2, with D perhaps matching TRBD1 (5 bases). This CDR3 is built from 18 residues. Germline CDR1 and CDR2: SGHNT and YYREEE (reference sequence). Trimming cost V 4 bases and J 4 bases, with 26 bases left between them. CDR3 in amino acids: CASSEPGTLGYAGYGYTF. As DNA, the CDR3 is TGTGCCAGCAGCGAGCCCGGGACCCTAGGTTACGCGGGCTATGGCTACACCTTC.

The chain uses TRBV28 and TRBJ1-4, with D perhaps TRBD1 (5 bases). Germline assignment: CDR1 MDHEN and CDR2 SYDVKM. V was clipped by 10 bases and J by 7 bases, with 19 bases between them. CDR3 size: 14 residues. The CDR3 bases are TGTGCCACTCGCCGCAGGGATGGTAGTGAAAAACTGTTTTTT. It translates to CATRRRDGSEKLFF.